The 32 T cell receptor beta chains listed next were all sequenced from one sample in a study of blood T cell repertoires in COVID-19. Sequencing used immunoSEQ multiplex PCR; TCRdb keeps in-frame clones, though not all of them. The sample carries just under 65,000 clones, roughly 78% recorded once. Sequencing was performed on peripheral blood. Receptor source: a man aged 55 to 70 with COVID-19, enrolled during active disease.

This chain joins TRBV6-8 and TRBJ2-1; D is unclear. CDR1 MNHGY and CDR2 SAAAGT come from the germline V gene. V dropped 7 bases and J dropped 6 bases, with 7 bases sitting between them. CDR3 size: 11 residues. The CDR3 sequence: CASISGNEQFF. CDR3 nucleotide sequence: TGTGCCAGCATTAGTGGCAATGAGCAGTTCTTC.

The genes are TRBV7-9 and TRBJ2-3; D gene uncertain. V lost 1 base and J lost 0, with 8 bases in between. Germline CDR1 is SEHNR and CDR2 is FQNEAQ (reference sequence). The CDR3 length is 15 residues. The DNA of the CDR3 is TGTGCCAGCAGCTTAGGGGTCAGGAGCACAGATACGCAGTATTTT. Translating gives CASSLGVRSTDTQYF.

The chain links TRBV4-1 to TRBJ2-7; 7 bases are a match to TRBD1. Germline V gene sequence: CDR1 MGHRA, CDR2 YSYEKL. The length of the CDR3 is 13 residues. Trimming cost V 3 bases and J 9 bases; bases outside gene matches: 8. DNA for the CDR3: TGCGCCAGCAGCCAGTGGGACAGACAGGCGCAGTACTTC. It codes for CASSQWDRQAQYF.

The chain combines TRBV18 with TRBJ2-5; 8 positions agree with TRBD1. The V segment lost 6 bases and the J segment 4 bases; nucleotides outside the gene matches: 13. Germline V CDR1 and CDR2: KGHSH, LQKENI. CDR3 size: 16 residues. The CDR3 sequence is CASSPKAGGGGETQYF. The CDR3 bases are TGTGCCAGCTCCCCGAAGGCAGGGGGCGGTGGAGAGACCCAGTACTTC.

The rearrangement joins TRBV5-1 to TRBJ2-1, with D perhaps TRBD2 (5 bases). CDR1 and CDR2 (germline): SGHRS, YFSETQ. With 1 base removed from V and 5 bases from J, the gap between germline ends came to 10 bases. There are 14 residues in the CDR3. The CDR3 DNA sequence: TGCGCCAGCAGCTTGTGGGGAGTCGACAATGAGCAGTTCTTC. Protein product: CASSLWGVDNEQFF.

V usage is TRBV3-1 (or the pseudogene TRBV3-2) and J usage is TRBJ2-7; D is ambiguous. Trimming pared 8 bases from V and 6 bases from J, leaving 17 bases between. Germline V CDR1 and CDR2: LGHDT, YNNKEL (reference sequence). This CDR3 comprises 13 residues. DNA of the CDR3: TGTGCCAGCGGAGCCCCACGCCTTCGCGAGCAGTACTTC. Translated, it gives CASGAPRLREQYF.

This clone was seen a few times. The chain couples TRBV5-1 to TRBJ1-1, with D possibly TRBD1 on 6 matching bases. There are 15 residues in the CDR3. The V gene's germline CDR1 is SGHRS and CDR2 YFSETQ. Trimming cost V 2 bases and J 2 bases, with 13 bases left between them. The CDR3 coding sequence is TGCGCCAGCAGCTTACAACAGGGAACCAACACTGAAGCTTTCTTT. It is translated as CASSLQQGTNTEAFF.

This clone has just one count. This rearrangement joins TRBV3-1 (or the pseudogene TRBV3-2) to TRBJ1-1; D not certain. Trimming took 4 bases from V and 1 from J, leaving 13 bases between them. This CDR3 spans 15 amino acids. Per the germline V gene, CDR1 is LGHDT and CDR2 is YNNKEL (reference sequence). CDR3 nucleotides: TGTGCCAGCAGCCCCATCGGGAGAGGGAACACTGAAGCTTTCTTT. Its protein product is CASSPIGRGNTEAFF.

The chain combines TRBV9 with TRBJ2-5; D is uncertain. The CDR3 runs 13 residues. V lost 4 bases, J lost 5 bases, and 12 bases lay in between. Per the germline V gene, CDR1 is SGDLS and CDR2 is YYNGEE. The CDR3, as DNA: TGTGCCAGCAGCCCCGGTTCCGTCGAGACCCAGTACTTC. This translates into CASSPGSVETQYF. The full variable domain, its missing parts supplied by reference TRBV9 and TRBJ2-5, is DSGVTQTPKHLITATGQRVTLRCSPRSGDLSVYWYQQSLDQGLQFLIQYYNGEERAKGNILERFSAQQFPDLHSELNLSSLELGDSALYFCASSPGSVETQYFGPGTRLLVL.

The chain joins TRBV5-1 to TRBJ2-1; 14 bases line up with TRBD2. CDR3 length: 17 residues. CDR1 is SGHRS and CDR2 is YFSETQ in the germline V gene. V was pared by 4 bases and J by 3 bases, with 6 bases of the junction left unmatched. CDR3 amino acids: CASSPGTSGSFYNEQFF. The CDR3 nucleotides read TGCGCCAGCAGCCCTGGGACTAGCGGGAGTTTCTACAATGAGCAGTTCTTC.

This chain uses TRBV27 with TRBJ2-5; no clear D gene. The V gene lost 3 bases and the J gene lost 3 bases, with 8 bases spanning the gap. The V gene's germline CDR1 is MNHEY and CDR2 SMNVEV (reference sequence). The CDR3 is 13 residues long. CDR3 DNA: TGTGCCAGCAGTTTCGCCGCAGAAGAGACCCAGTACTTC. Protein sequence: CASSFAAEETQYF.

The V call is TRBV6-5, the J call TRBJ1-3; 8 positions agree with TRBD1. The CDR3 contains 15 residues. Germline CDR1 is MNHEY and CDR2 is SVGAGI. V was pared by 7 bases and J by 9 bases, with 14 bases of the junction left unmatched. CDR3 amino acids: CASTRTGSDRSTIYF. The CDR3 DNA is TGTGCCAGCACTCGGACAGGGTCGGACAGAAGCACCATATATTTT.

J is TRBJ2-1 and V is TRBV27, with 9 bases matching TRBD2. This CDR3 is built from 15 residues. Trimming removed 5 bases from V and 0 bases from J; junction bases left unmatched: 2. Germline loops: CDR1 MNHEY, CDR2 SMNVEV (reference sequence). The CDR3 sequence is CASSLSGSSYNEQFF. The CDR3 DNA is TGTGCCAGCAGTCTTAGCGGGAGCTCCTACAATGAGCAGTTCTTC.

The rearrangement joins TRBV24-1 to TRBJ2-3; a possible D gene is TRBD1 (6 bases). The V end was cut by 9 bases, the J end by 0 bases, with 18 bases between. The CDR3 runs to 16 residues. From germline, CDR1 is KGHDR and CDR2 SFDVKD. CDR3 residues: CATLWGRGVSTDTQYF. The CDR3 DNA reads TGTGCCACCCTTTGGGGCAGGGGTGTAAGCACAGATACGCAGTATTTT.

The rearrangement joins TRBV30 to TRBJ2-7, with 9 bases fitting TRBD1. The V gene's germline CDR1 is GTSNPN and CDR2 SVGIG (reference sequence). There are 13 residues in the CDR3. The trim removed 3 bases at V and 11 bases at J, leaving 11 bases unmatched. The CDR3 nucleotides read TGTGCCTGGAGGATCCCGGGACAGGGAATGGAGTACTTC. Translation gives CAWRIPGQGMEYF. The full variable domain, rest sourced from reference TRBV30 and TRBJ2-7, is SQTIHQWPATLVQPVGSPLSLECTVEGTSNPNLYWYRQAAGRGLQLLFYSVGIGQISSEVPQNLSASRPQDRQFILSSKKLLLSDSGFYLCAWRIPGQGMEYFGPGTRLTVT.

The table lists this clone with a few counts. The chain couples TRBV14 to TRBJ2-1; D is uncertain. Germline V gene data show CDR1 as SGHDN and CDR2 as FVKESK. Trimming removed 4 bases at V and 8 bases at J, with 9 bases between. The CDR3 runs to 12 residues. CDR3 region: CASSRLRDEQFF. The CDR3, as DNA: TGTGCCAGCAGCCGCCTACGGGATGAGCAGTTCTTC.

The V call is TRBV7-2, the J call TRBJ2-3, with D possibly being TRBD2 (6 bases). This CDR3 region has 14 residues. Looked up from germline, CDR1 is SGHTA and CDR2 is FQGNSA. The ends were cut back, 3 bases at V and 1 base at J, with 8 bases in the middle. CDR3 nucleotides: TGTGCCAGCAGCTTTAGCGGAGGCACAGATACGCAGTATTTT. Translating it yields CASSFSGGTDTQYF.

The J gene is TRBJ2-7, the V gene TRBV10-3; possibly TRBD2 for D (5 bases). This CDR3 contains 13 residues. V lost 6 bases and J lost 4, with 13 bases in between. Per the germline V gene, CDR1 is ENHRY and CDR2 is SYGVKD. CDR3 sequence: CAISGRGNYEQYF. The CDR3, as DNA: TGTGCCATCAGCGGTAGAGGGAATTACGAGCAGTACTTC.

CDR3 amino acids: CASSPGVSGDTQYF. The CDR3 DNA reads as TGTGCCAGCAGTCCCGGCGTATCGGGAGATACGCAGTATTTT. This rearrangement joins TRBV28 to TRBJ2-3; no clear D gene. Germline V gives CDR1 MDHEN, CDR2 SYDVKM. The V and J ends lost 5 bases and 5 bases respectively, with 14 bases between them. CDR3 size: 14 residues.

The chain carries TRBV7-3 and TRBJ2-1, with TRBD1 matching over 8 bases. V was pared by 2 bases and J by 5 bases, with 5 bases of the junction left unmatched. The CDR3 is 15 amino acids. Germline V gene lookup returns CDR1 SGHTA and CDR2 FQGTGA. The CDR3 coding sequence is TGTGCCAGCAGCTTACAGGGGGCGGACAACAATGAGCAGTTCTTC. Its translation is CASSLQGADNNEQFF.

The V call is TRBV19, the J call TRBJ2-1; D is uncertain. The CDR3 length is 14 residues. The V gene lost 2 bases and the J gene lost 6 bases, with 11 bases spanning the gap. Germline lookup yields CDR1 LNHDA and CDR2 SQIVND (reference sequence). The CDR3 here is CASSISSALNEQFF. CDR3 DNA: TGTGCCAGTAGTATATCAAGCGCACTCAATGAGCAGTTCTTC.

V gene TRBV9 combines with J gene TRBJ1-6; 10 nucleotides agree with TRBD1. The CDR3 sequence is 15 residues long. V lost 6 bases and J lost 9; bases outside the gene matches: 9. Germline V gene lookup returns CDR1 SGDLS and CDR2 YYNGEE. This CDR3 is CASNPTGGEGSPLHF. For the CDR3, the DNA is TGTGCCAGCAACCCGACAGGGGGCGAAGGTTCACCCCTCCACTTT.

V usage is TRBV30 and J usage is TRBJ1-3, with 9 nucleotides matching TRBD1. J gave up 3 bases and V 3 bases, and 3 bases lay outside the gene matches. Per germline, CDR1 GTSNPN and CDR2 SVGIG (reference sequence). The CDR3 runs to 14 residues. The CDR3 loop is CAWSRGQGGNTIYF. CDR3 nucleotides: TGTGCCTGGAGCCGGGGACAGGGTGGAAACACCATATATTTT.

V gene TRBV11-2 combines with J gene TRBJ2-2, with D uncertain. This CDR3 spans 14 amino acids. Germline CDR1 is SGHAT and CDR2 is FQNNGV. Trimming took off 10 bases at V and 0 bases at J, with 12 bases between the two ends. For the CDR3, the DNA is TGTGCCACCCTACCCCCAACGAACACCGGGGAGCTGTTTTTT. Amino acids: CATLPPTNTGELFF.

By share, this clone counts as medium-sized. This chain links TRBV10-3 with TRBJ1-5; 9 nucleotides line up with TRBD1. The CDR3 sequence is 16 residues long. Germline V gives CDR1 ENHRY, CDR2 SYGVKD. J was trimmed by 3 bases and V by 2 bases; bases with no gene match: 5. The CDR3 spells CAISEAGTGNNQPQHF. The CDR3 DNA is TGTGCCATCAGTGAGGCCGGGACAGGGAACAATCAGCCCCAGCATTTT.

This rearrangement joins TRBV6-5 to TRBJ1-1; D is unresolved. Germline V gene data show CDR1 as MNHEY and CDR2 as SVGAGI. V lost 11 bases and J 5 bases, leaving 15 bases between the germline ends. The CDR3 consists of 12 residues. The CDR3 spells CAGGWVGTEAFF. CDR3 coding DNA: TGTGCCGGCGGGTGGGTCGGAACTGAAGCTTTCTTT.

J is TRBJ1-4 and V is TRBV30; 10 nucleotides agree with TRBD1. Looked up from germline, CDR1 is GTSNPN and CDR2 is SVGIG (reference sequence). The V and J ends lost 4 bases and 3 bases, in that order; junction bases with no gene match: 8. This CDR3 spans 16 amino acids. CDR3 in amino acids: CAWKRQGAPANEKLFF. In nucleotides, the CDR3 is TGTGCCTGGAAGAGACAGGGGGCGCCAGCTAATGAAAAACTGTTTTTT.

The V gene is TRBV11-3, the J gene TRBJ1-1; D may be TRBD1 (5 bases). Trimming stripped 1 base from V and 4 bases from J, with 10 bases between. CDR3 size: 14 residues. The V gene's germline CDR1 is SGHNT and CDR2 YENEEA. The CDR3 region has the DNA TGTGCCAGCAGCTTAGCAGGGCACGGCACTGAAGCTTTCTTT. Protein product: CASSLAGHGTEAFF.

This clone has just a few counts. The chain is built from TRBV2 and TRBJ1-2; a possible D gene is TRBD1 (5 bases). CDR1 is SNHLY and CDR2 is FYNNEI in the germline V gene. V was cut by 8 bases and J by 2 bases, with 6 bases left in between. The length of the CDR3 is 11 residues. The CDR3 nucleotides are TGTGCCAGCGCAGGGAACTATGGCTACACCTTC. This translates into CASAGNYGYTF.

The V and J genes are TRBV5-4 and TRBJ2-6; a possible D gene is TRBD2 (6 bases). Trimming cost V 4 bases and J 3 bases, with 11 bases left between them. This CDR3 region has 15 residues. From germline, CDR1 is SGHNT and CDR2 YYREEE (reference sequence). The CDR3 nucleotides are TGTGCCAGCAGCAACGGGGGAAGTGGGGCCAACGTCCTGACTTTC. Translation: CASSNGGSGANVLTF.

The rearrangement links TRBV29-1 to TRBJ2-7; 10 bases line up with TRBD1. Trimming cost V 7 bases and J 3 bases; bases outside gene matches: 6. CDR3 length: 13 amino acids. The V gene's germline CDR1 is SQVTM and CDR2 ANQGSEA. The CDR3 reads CSAPGDRGYEQYF. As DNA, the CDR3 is TGCAGCGCTCCTGGGGACAGGGGCTACGAGCAGTACTTC.

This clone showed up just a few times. CDR3 sequence (DNA): TGTGCCAGCAGCTTAGTTGGACAGATTAATGAAAAACTGTTTTTT. Its translation is CASSLVGQINEKLFF. V gene TRBV11-2 combines with J gene TRBJ1-4; D perhaps matches TRBD1 (6 bases). The CDR3 is 15 amino acids. The V end lost 1 base, the J end lost 4 bases, and 10 bases lay between the germline ends. Looked up from germline, CDR1 is SGHAT and CDR2 is FQNNGV.